Following are 21 T cell receptor beta chains from one sample sequenced in a study of T cells in localized non-small cell lung cancer. The repertoire was sequenced with immunoSEQ multiplex PCR; TCRdb's copy has only in-frame clones and lacks some. In the table there are approximately 83,000 clones, approximately 90% of which are singletons. The sample consisted of PBMCs, taken before any cancer treatment. The receptors were sampled from a woman aged 35 to 70 with stage II squamous cell lung carcinoma.

The genes are TRBV30 and TRBJ1-5; 8 nucleotides line up with TRBD1. V dropped 3 bases and J dropped 6; count of bases not matched to a gene: 10. Germline V gene lookup returns CDR1 GTSNPN and CDR2 SVGIG (reference sequence). CDR3 size: 15 residues. DNA of the CDR3: TGTGCCTGGAGCCCCTGGACAGGGAGGAGTCAGCCCCAGCATTTT. It specifies CAWSPWTGRSQPQHF.

The chain uses TRBV2 and TRBJ1-2; D is perhaps TRBD1 (6 bases). Per the germline V gene, CDR1 is SNHLY and CDR2 is FYNNEI. V was clipped by 2 bases and J by 5 bases, with 21 bases between them. The CDR3 has 17 amino acids. As DNA, the CDR3 is TGTGCCAGCAGTGAACCGGGTTCTATGGCCAGGGGATATGGCTACACCTTC. Translating it yields CASSEPGSMARGYGYTF.

A word on this clone: The same CDR3 also results from other DNA sequences found in this sample. The rearrangement links TRBV5-1 to TRBJ2-1, with TRBD2 identical over 9 bases. The germline gives CDR1 SGHRS, CDR2 YFSETQ. Trimming cost V 4 bases and J 6 bases; bases outside gene matches: 2. This CDR3 contains 13 residues. CDR3 sequence (DNA): TGCGCCAGCAGCGCACTAGCGGGCAATGAGCAGTTCTTC. It is translated as CASSALAGNEQFF.

This clone was counted between two and nine times. This chain connects TRBV21-1 to TRBJ2-7; TRBD2, as called in the table, went unchecked against the DNA. TRBV21-1 is a pseudogene segment. The CDR3 is made up of 18 amino acids. CDR3: CASSDCIDGEEGSYEQYF. The CDR3 region has the DNA TGTGCCAGCAGCGACTGCATTGATGGGGAAGAGGGCTCCTACGAGCAGTACTTC.

The gene calls are TRBV28 and TRBJ1-2; TRBD1 is a possible D gene (5 bases). The CDR3 loop spans 14 amino acids. Germline V gene sequence: CDR1 MDHEN, CDR2 SYDVKM. Trimming shortened V by 5 bases and J by 4 bases, and 14 bases separated the two germline ends. As DNA, the CDR3 is TGTGCCAGCAGTCTAGGGCTGGGGGGCTATGGCTACACCTTC. Encoded protein: CASSLGLGGYGYTF.

The genes are TRBV6-6 and TRBJ2-3, with D uncertain. V dropped 7 bases and J dropped 3 bases, with 17 bases sitting between them. This CDR3 comprises 15 residues. Germline CDR1 MNHNY, CDR2 SVGAGI (reference sequence). The CDR3 protein is CASTSSGSWTDTQYF. CDR3 bases: TGTGCCAGCACCTCAAGTGGCAGTTGGACAGATACGCAGTATTTT.

The CDR3 is CASRRLGPYEQYF. CDR3 bases: TGTGCCAGCAGACGACTGGGCCCCTACGAGCAGTACTTC. The genes are TRBV27 and TRBJ2-7, with D unresolved. Trimming took off 6 bases at V and 2 bases at J, with 11 bases between the two ends. In germline, CDR1 is MNHEY, CDR2 SMNVEV (reference sequence). The CDR3 runs 13 residues.

V usage is TRBV10-3 and J usage is TRBJ2-3, with D possibly being TRBD1 or TRBD2 (6 bases each). Germline V gene sequence: CDR1 ENHRY, CDR2 SYGVKD. The CDR3 spans 15 residues. The germline V and J ends were trimmed by 8 bases and 4 bases, with 19 bases remaining between them. This CDR3 is CAISQGGLQADTQYF. The CDR3 DNA is TGTGCCATCTCACAGGGAGGACTACAGGCAGATACGCAGTATTTT.

The chain carries TRBV6-6 and TRBJ1-2, with D hard to call. Germline V CDR1 and CDR2: MNHNY, SVGAGI (reference sequence). Trimming removed 5 bases at V and 3 bases at J, with 4 bases between. CDR3 length: 11 amino acids. CDR3 in DNA: TGTGCCAGCAGTAGGGACTATGGCTACACCTTC. It is translated as CASSRDYGYTF.

This rearrangement joins TRBV6-6 to TRBJ1-5, with 7 bases aligning to TRBD1. CDR1 and CDR2 from the germline V gene are MNHNY and SVGAGI (reference sequence). V shed 5 bases and J 2 bases; nucleotides not matched to a gene: 3. The CDR3 is 14 residues long. CDR3 DNA: TGTGCCAGCAGTCCACAGGGGCGCAATCAGCCCCAGCATTTT. It yields the protein CASSPQGRNQPQHF.

Concerning this clone itself: The identical CDR3 is also encoded by other nucleotide sequences in the sample. The CDR3 reads CASSLIGANTEAFF. Written as DNA, the CDR3 is TGTGCCAGCAGTTTAATCGGGGCCAACACTGAAGCTTTCTTT. The V call is TRBV28, the J call TRBJ1-1; a possible D gene is TRBD1 (5 bases). The ends were cut back, 2 bases at V and 2 bases at J, with 9 bases in the middle. From germline, CDR1 is MDHEN and CDR2 SYDVKM. This CDR3 is 14 amino acids long.

The chain recombines TRBV5-1 with TRBJ1-6; weak D call: TRBD1 (6 bases). The CDR3 totals 15 residues. The germline V gene encodes CDR1 SGHRS and CDR2 YFSETQ. V was shortened by 4 bases and J by 4 bases, with 12 bases between the two germline ends. The CDR3 nucleotides are TGCGCCAGCAGCGGGGGACAAAATTATAATTCACCCCTCCACTTT. Its protein product is CASSGGQNYNSPLHF.

The chain uses TRBV9 and TRBJ2-5, with TRBD1 identical over 8 bases. Germline V CDR1 and CDR2: SGDLS, YYNGEE. The CDR3 consists of 15 residues. Germline trimming cut 3 bases from V and 4 bases from J; bases unmatched to any gene: 8. The CDR3 here is CASSAQGAQRETQYF. The CDR3 bases are TGTGCCAGCAGCGCCCAGGGGGCGCAAAGAGAGACCCAGTACTTC. The complete variable domain, with remaining parts taken from reference TRBV9 and TRBJ2-5, reads DSGVTQTPKHLITATGQRVTLRCSPRSGDLSVYWYQQSLDQGLQFLIQYYNGEERAKGNILERFSAQQFPDLHSELNLSSLELGDSALYFCASSAQGAQRETQYFGPGTRLLVL.

V usage is TRBV2 and J usage is TRBJ1-5; D gene ambiguous. CDR1 SNHLY and CDR2 FYNNEI come from the germline V gene. Deletions cut 6 bases from V and 2 bases from J, with 17 bases between. The CDR3 loop spans 16 amino acids. The CDR3 DNA is TGTGCCAGCAGCATGACGTGGTGGGAGGGCAATCAGCCCCAGCATTTT. This sequence encodes CASSMTWWEGNQPQHF.

The CDR3 is CSVEGTGRTGGEQYF. CDR3 DNA sequence: TGCAGCGTTGAAGGGACAGGAAGAACTGGTGGCGAGCAGTACTTC. This chain connects TRBV29-1 to TRBJ2-7; 7 bases line up with TRBD1. This CDR3 region has 15 residues. J was trimmed by 6 bases and V by 1 base; bases with no gene match: 12. Looked up from germline, CDR1 is SQVTM and CDR2 is ANQGSEA.

This chain links TRBV5-1 with TRBJ2-7; no reliable D call. Germline V lookup: CDR1 SGHRS, CDR2 YFSETQ. V lost 5 bases and J lost 10, with 19 bases in between. This CDR3 spans 13 amino acids. The CDR3 loop is CASRAGSTSSQYF. CDR3 nucleotides: TGCGCCAGCAGGGCCGGAAGTACATCTAGTCAGTACTTC.

In the case of this clone: At one end the junction does not follow the germline gene, possibly because of a read error. The J gene is TRBJ1-4, the V gene TRBV6-1; D perhaps matches TRBD1 (6 bases). Per the germline V gene, CDR1 is MNHNS and CDR2 is SASEGT. The CDR3 consists of 15 residues. CDR3 sequence (DNA): TGTGCCAGCAATCAGCTGGGCGGGGGCAATGGAAAACTGTTTTTT. Protein product: CASNQLGGGNGKLFF.

This clone showed up just once. This chain links TRBV5-4 with TRBJ1-1, with TRBD1 matching over 10 bases. This CDR3 spans 15 amino acids. CDR1 and CDR2 from the germline V gene are SGHNT and YYREEE (reference sequence). With 6 bases clipped from V and 4 bases from J, the junction kept 9 bases outside the gene matches. The CDR3 protein is CASTLRTGGGTEAFF. DNA for the CDR3: TGTGCCAGCACATTAAGGACAGGGGGGGGCACTGAAGCTTTCTTT.

CDR3 residues: CASSDLTSGRREQYF. CDR3 bases: TGTGCCAGCAGTGATTTGACTAGCGGGAGAAGGGAGCAGTACTTC. The V and J genes are TRBV27 and TRBJ2-7, with TRBD2 identical over 12 bases. Germline V gene sequence: CDR1 MNHEY, CDR2 SMNVEV (reference sequence). The CDR3 runs 15 residues. With 5 bases clipped from V and 7 bases from J, the junction kept 9 bases outside the gene matches.

The chain joins TRBV28 to TRBJ2-7; possible D gene TRBD1, 5 bases. This CDR3 has 16 residues. Germline values: CDR1 MDHEN, CDR2 SYDVKM. V was cut by 3 bases and J by 0 bases, with 15 bases left in between. CDR3 residues: CASSLPGAGNSYEQYF. The DNA for the CDR3 is TGTGCCAGCAGTTTGCCTGGGGCAGGAAACTCCTACGAGCAGTACTTC. Based on the CDR3 plus reference TRBV28 and TRBJ2-7, the full variable domain is DVKVTQSSRYLVKRTGEKVFLECVQDMDHENMFWYRQDPGLGLRLIYFSYDVKMKEKGDIPEGYSVSREKKERFSLILESASTNQTSMYLCASSLPGAGNSYEQYFGPGTRLTVT.

This chain uses TRBV14 with TRBJ2-7; D is ambiguous. Trimming cost V 0 bases and J 4 bases, with 13 bases left between them. The CDR3 runs to 15 residues. Germline V gene sequence: CDR1 SGHDN, CDR2 FVKESK. This chain's CDR3 is CASSQEGIPGYEQYF. Written as DNA, the CDR3 is TGTGCCAGCAGCCAAGAGGGCATTCCCGGGTACGAGCAGTACTTC.